Shown below are 4 T cell receptor beta chains from a single sample sequenced in a study of CD8+CD57+ T cells in acquired aplastic anemia. TCR beta VDJ and CDR3 profiles were obtained from a genomic DNA template. One entry per CDR3 protein, called by TCRdb with MiXCR from the reads. This table has 150,000 to 200,000 distinct CDR3 sequences, more than 40% appearing once. Whoever was chosen for sequencing had shown CD8+CD57+ cell expansion by flow cytometry. Sequencing was done on a sample of sorted CD4+, CD8+, or CD8+CD57+ T cells (not recorded which) from PBMCs. The receptor set was obtained from a human donor with aplastic anemia.

The chain couples TRBV29-1 to TRBJ1-3, with 9 bases identical to TRBD1. The CDR3 loop spans 15 amino acids. CDR1 SQVTM and CDR2 ANQGSEA come from the germline V gene. Trimming removed 4 bases from V and 4 bases from J; junction bases left unmatched: 8. The CDR3 is CSVAPGTGQGNTIYF. In DNA, the CDR3 is TGCAGCGTTGCCCCAGGGACAGGGCAAGGAAACACCATATATTTT.

This clonotype was observed once. The rearrangement links TRBV24-1 to TRBJ2-3; a weak D match, TRBD2 (6 bases). The CDR3 has 15 residues. Germline loops: CDR1 KGHDR, CDR2 SFDVKD. V lost 4 bases to trimming and J lost 3 bases, with 13 bases between them. The CDR3 protein is CATSDPGTLTDTQYF. The CDR3 DNA follows: TGTGCCACCAGTGACCCTGGGACTCTTACAGATACGCAGTATTTT.

The rearrangement links TRBV2 to TRBJ1-5; D unresolved. Germline CDR1 and CDR2: SNHLY and FYNNEI. V lost 7 bases and J lost 7, with 14 bases in between. The CDR3 spans 13 residues. The CDR3: CASTLAPSQPQHF. The DNA of the CDR3 is TGTGCCAGCACCCTCGCCCCTTCCCAGCCCCAGCATTTT.

In regard to this clonotype: At one boundary the junction diverges from the germline segment, which might be a read error. The V and J genes are TRBV30 and TRBJ2-3; D gene unclear. The CDR3 consists of 11 residues. The germline gives CDR1 GTSNPN, CDR2 SVGIG (reference sequence). The CDR3 region has the DNA TGTGCCTGGAGTGTAGGGTCCAGGTCGGAATTT. This encodes CAWSVGSRSEF.